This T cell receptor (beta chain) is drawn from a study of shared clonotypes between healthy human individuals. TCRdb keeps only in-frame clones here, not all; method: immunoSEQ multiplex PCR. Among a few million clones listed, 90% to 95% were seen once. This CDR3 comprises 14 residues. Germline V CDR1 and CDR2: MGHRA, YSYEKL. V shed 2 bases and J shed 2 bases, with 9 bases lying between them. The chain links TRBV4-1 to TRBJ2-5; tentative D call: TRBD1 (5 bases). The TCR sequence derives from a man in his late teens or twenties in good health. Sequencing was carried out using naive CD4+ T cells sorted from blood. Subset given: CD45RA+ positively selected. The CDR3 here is CASSQSDSQETQYF. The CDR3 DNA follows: TGCGCCAGCAGCCAAAGCGACAGTCAAGAGACCCAGTACTTC.